The clone carrying this T cell receptor (beta chain) was counted at least ten times. Its antigen is undetermined. Preparing the TCRbeta library involved the use of unique molecular identifiers. TCRdb analysed the PCR reads with MiXCR anew, one entry per CDR3 protein. The data hold some 550,000 distinct CDR3 sequences, with 23% observed a single time. The data derive from a study of T-cell reconstitution after alpha-beta-depleted transplantation in children. The CDR3 sequence is 16 residues long. V was pared by 2 bases and J by 0 bases, with 10 bases between. The germline V gene has CDR1 MNHEY and CDR2 SVGAGI. Study-wide points: At the one-year point after transplant, T-cell counts and TCRbeta diversity were found to come mostly from T cells that had been newly produced.

This sample comprised PBMCs, mostly from graft donor cells, obtained 360 days after TCRalphabeta/CD19-depleted stem cell transplant. This clonotype was obtained from a boy in the first two years of life who had a stem cell transplant for acute myeloid leukemia, so the T cells may come from the graft donor. V and J are TRBV6-5 and TRBJ2-2; D is unresolved. This chain's CDR3 is CASSYVGYSNTGELFF. The CDR3 DNA is TGTGCCAGCAGTTACGTCGGGTATTCGAACACCGGGGAGCTGTTTTTT.